This TCR beta chain is from a study of cytomegalovirus exposure and HLA in healthy donors. This CDR3 region has 13 residues. Per the germline V gene, CDR1 is KGHSH and CDR2 is LQKENI. Trimming took off 3 bases at V and 8 bases at J, with 13 bases between the two ends. Vbeta (60) and Jbeta (13) primers were used in the PCR. TCRdb keeps only in-frame clones here, not all; method: immunoSEQ multiplex PCR. The data hold 110,000 to 150,000 clones, with about 70% observed a single time. This clone occurred once. The sequence came from a man between 60 and 70 years old in good health and CMV-seronegative. Material for sequencing was PBMCs. This chain links TRBV18 with TRBJ2-5; tentatively, D is TRBD1 (5 bases). CDR3 in amino acids: CASSPEEQETQYF. For the CDR3, the DNA is TGTGCCAGCTCACCCGAGGAACAGGAAACCCAGTACTTC.